This passage covers 10 T cell receptor beta chains from one sample sequenced in a study of blood T cell repertoires in COVID-19. Sequenced by immunoSEQ multiplex PCR; TCRdb stores in-frame clones only, minus some. Here the sample spans roughly 70,000 clones, around 77% being singletons. Sequenced material: peripheral blood. The source of these receptors is a human donor in a cohort sampled during active COVID-19.

In nucleotides, the CDR3 is TGTGCCACCAGTGGGCCGATCTCCGCAGATACGCAGTATTTT. This sequence encodes CATSGPISADTQYF. The chain links TRBV24-1 to TRBJ2-3; D call uncertain. There are 14 residues in the CDR3. CDR1 is KGHDR, CDR2 SFDVKD, per germline. Trimming left V 5 bases short and J 4 bases short, with 12 bases between.

V is TRBV19 and J is TRBJ1-5, with 7 bases fitting TRBD1. This CDR3 comprises 13 residues. The J segment lost 13 bases and the V segment lost 5 bases, leaving 11 bases of the junction unmatched. Germline lookup yields CDR1 LNHDA and CDR2 SQIVND (reference sequence). CDR3 sequence reads: CASSGQGERGQHF. The DNA of the CDR3 is TGTGCCAGTAGTGGCCAGGGGGAAAGAGGTCAGCATTTT.

The chain uses TRBV3-1 (or the pseudogene TRBV3-2) and TRBJ2-7; D is unresolved. Germline CDR1 LGHDT, CDR2 YNNKEL (reference sequence). The germline V and J ends were trimmed by 1 base and 6 bases, with 7 bases remaining between them. CDR3 size: 12 residues. The CDR3 reads CASSQVEFEQYF. Written as DNA, the CDR3 is TGTGCCAGCAGCCAAGTTGAGTTCGAGCAGTACTTC.

This sequence joins TRBV15 and TRBJ2-1, with 9 positions matching TRBD2. The V gene end was trimmed by 0 bases and the J gene end by 9 bases; junction bases not matched to a gene: 15. The CDR3 runs to 18 residues. Germline values: CDR1 LNHNV, CDR2 YYDKDF (reference sequence). CDR3 in amino acids: CATSRDGGLSGLAVEQFF. The CDR3 nucleotides read TGTGCCACCAGCAGAGATGGAGGCCTATCGGGACTAGCAGTTGAGCAGTTCTTC.

The chain is built from TRBV10-3 and TRBJ1-1, with D perhaps TRBD1 (6 bases). This CDR3 spans 13 amino acids. Germline loops: CDR1 ENHRY, CDR2 SYGVKD. V shed 4 bases and J shed 2 bases, with 8 bases lying between them. CDR3 protein: CAISVQGNTEAFF. Written as DNA, the CDR3 is TGTGCCATCAGTGTACAGGGAAACACTGAAGCTTTCTTT.

This sequence joins TRBV21-1 and TRBJ1-2. TRBV21-1 is tagged as a pseudogene. The CDR3 runs to 14 residues. CDR3 in amino acids: CASSKSGDRYGYTF. The CDR3 bases are TGTGCCAGCAGCAAATCGGGGGATCGCTATGGCTACACCTTC.

This clone has only a few counts. The chain employs TRBV15 and TRBJ1-1; 7 bases are shared with TRBD1. The CDR3 is 15 amino acids. Germline CDR1 LNHNV, CDR2 YYDKDF (reference sequence). The V and J ends lost 3 bases and 1 base, in that order; junction bases with no gene match: 5. CDR3 nucleotide sequence: TGTGCCACCAGCAGTCTGACAGGGCCGAACACTGAAGCTTTCTTT. Translating it yields CATSSLTGPNTEAFF.

V is TRBV14 and J is TRBJ2-7, with 8 bases identical to TRBD1. The CDR3 totals 14 residues. Trimming cost V 0 bases and J 4 bases; bases outside gene matches: 2. Germline CDR1 SGHDN, CDR2 FVKESK. This CDR3 is CASSQERQGYEQYF. The CDR3 DNA follows: TGTGCCAGCAGCCAAGAACGACAGGGGTACGAGCAGTACTTC.

This chain uses TRBV7-2 with TRBJ2-7; 9 bases line up with TRBD2. V lost 5 bases and J lost 3; bases outside the gene matches: 8. CDR3 size: 15 residues. The germline V gene encodes CDR1 SGHTA and CDR2 FQGNSA. The CDR3 loop is CASSPGTSSGYEQYF. DNA for the CDR3: TGTGCCAGCAGCCCAGGGACTAGCTCGGGCTACGAGCAGTACTTC.

The chain links TRBV29-1 to TRBJ2-7, with 11 bases fitting TRBD1. The CDR3 totals 17 residues. Germline V gene lookup returns CDR1 SQVTM and CDR2 ANQGSEA. Losses at the gene ends were 5 bases for V and 1 base for J; bases not matched to a gene: 13. The CDR3, as DNA: TGCAGCGTTCCAAGGACAGGGGGCGGCTATGGGTCCTACGAGCAGTACTTC. Encoded protein: CSVPRTGGGYGSYEQYF.